This entry lists 15 T cell receptor beta chains sequenced from one sample in a study of CD4+ T cells in melanoma. TCRdb keeps only in-frame clones here, not all; method: immunoSEQ multiplex PCR. The sample carries some 110,000 clones, approximately 92% recorded once. Material: peripheral blood. The receptor source for this set is a human donor with melanoma.

The J gene is TRBJ1-1, the V gene TRBV25-1, with 7 bases identical to TRBD1. Germline V gives CDR1 MGHDK, CDR2 SYGVNS. Germline trimming cut 9 bases from V and 6 bases from J; bases unmatched to any gene: 10. The CDR3 is made up of 13 amino acids. The CDR3 region is CASTKQGLAEAFF. CDR3 DNA: TGTGCCAGTACCAAACAGGGGTTAGCTGAAGCTTTCTTT.

The J gene is TRBJ2-7, the V gene TRBV4-3, with a tentative D call TRBD1 (5 bases). CDR1 and CDR2 from the germline V gene are LGHNA and YSLEER. Trimming removed 1 base from V and 3 bases from J, with 10 bases in between. CDR3 size: 14 residues. CDR3 in amino acids: CASSQGGDSYEQYF. The CDR3 DNA reads TGCGCCAGCAGCCAAGGAGGTGACAGCTACGAGCAGTACTTC.

There are a few counts of this clone. The gene calls are TRBV7-6 and TRBJ1-1; D is unclear. Trimming shortened V by 5 bases and J by 0 bases, and 13 bases separated the two germline ends. Germline CDR1 is SGHVS and CDR2 is FNYEAQ. This CDR3 spans 15 amino acids. The chain's CDR3 is CASSTGPVMNTEAFF. CDR3 in DNA: TGTGCCAGCAGCACCGGACCGGTGATGAACACTGAAGCTTTCTTT.

The chain couples TRBV6-1 to TRBJ1-5, with TRBD1 as a possible D gene (6 bases). CDR3 length equals 14 residues. Trimming took off 6 bases at V and 4 bases at J, with 13 bases between the two ends. Germline assignment: CDR1 MNHNS and CDR2 SASEGT. For the CDR3, the DNA is TGTGCCAGCAGAGAAAGAGACAGGAATCAGCCCCAGCATTTT. Translation gives CASRERDRNQPQHF.

This CDR3 is CASSLVASGAGDTQYF. CDR3 in DNA: TGTGCCAGCAGCTTAGTGGCTAGCGGGGCTGGAGATACGCAGTATTTT. The genes are TRBV7-8 and TRBJ2-3, with TRBD2 matching over 9 bases. This CDR3 has 16 residues. Germline V lookup: CDR1 SGHVS, CDR2 FQNEAQ. The junction had 7 bases not matched to a gene; V was cut back by 1 base and J by 5 bases.

The chain joins TRBV6-5 to TRBJ2-3; TRBD2 matches 9 bases. The CDR3 is made up of 16 amino acids. The V and J ends lost 2 bases and 4 bases, in that order; junction bases with no gene match: 7. Germline V gene sequence: CDR1 MNHEY, CDR2 SVGAGI. The CDR3 region has the DNA TGTGCCAGCAGTTACGGGGTAGCGGGAGATGCAGATACGCAGTATTTT. The encoded protein is CASSYGVAGDADTQYF.

The chain has TRBV7-9 and TRBJ2-3; TRBD2 agrees at 11 bases. The CDR3 has 13 residues. J lost 8 bases, V lost 6 bases, and 4 bases had no gene match. CDR1 is SEHNR, CDR2 FQNEAQ, per germline (reference sequence). CDR3 residues: CASRTSGEGTQYF. DNA of the CDR3: TGTGCCAGCAGGACTAGCGGGGAGGGTACGCAGTATTTT. Based on the CDR3 plus reference TRBV7-9 and TRBJ2-3, the full variable domain is DTGVSQNPRHKITKRGQNVTFRCDPISEHNRLYWYRQTLGQGPEFLTYFQNEAQLEKSRLLSDRFSAERPKGSFSTLEIQRTEQGDSAMYLCASRTSGEGTQYFGPGTRLTVL.

The rearrangement links TRBV6-5 to TRBJ1-3, with D perhaps TRBD1 (6 bases). Germline CDR1 is MNHEY and CDR2 is SVGAGI. This CDR3 is built from 15 residues. Trimming stripped 6 bases from V and 2 bases from J, with 14 bases between. CDR3 sequence reads: CASRSVAGAGNTIYF. CDR3 DNA sequence: TGTGCCAGCAGGTCCGTGGCAGGGGCTGGAAACACCATATATTTT.

The chain couples TRBV9 to TRBJ2-5; 10 bases align to TRBD2. J lost 5 bases, V lost 0 bases, and 7 bases had no gene match. The CDR3 is 16 amino acids. Germline V gives CDR1 SGDLS, CDR2 YYNGEE. This CDR3 is CASSVGASGSVETQYF. CDR3 nucleotide sequence: TGTGCCAGCAGCGTAGGGGCTAGCGGGAGTGTGGAGACCCAGTACTTC.

The CDR3 reads CASGLAGGAQYF. The DNA for the CDR3 is TGTGCCAGTGGACTAGCGGGAGGGGCCCAGTACTTC. The chain couples TRBV6-6 to TRBJ2-5, with 15 bases aligning to TRBD2. Germline V gene data show CDR1 as MNHNY and CDR2 as SVGAGI (reference sequence). The trim removed 9 bases at V and 9 bases at J, leaving 2 bases unmatched. There are 12 residues in the CDR3.

The V call is TRBV10-3, the J call TRBJ2-3, with 8 bases aligning to TRBD2. V lost 10 bases, J lost 0 bases, and 9 bases stayed unmatched. The germline gives CDR1 ENHRY, CDR2 SYGVKD. The CDR3 contains 15 residues. The CDR3 loop is CATTAASGSTDTQYF. CDR3 sequence (DNA): TGTGCCACCACAGCTGCTAGCGGGAGCACAGATACGCAGTATTTT.

The rearrangement joins TRBV5-1 to TRBJ2-2; D gene uncertain. CDR3 length equals 14 residues. Trimming removed 0 bases at V and 1 base at J, with 4 bases between. In germline, CDR1 is SGHRS, CDR2 YFSETQ. CDR3 sequence reads: CASSLERNTGELFF. DNA for the CDR3: TGCGCCAGCAGCTTGGAGCGGAACACCGGGGAGCTGTTTTTT.

The chain links TRBV2 to TRBJ1-2, with D tentatively TRBD1 (6 bases). The CDR3 extends over 15 amino acids. V gave up 2 bases and J gave up 4 bases, with 14 bases separating them. The germline V gene encodes CDR1 SNHLY and CDR2 FYNNEI. The CDR3 nucleotides read TGTGCCAGCAGTGAAAGGGGGGGGGCTGTCTATGGCTACACCTTC. Amino acids: CASSERGGAVYGYTF.

The chain has TRBV28 and TRBJ2-7, with D possibly being TRBD1 (5 bases). CDR1 is MDHEN and CDR2 is SYDVKM in the germline V gene. Trimming cost V 3 bases and J 2 bases, with 8 bases left between them. The CDR3 length is 13 residues. The CDR3 nucleotides are TGTGCCAGCAGTTTTCGACAGACCTACGAGCAGTACTTC. Translation: CASSFRQTYEQYF.

The rearrangement uses TRBV27 and TRBJ2-7; 7 nucleotides match TRBD1. Germline V CDR1 and CDR2: MNHEY, SMNVEV (reference sequence). Germline trimming cut 8 bases from V and 6 bases from J; bases unmatched to any gene: 10. This CDR3 region has 13 residues. The CDR3 region has the DNA TGTGCCAGCGGCCATACACAGGGGCGCGAGCAGTACTTC. As protein: CASGHTQGREQYF.